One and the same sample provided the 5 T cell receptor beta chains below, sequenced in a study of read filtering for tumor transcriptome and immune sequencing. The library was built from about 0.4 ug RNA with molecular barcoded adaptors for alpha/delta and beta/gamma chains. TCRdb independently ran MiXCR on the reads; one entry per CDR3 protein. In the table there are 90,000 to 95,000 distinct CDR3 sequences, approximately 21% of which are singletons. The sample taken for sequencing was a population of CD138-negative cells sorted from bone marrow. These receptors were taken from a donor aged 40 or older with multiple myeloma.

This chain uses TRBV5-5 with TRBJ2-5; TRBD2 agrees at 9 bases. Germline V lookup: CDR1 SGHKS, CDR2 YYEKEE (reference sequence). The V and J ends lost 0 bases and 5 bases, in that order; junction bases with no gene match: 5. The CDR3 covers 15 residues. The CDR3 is CASSLGSGGLETQYF. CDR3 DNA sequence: TGTGCCAGCAGCTTGGGTAGCGGGGGACTGGAGACCCAGTACTTC.

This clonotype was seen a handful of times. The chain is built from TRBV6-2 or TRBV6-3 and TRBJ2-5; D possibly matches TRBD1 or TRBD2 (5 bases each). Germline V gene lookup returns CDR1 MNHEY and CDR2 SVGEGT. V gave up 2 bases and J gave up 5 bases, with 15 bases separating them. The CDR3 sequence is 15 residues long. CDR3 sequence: CASSYTGTRGETQYF. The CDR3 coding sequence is TGTGCCAGCAGTTACACCGGGACCCGTGGGGAGACCCAGTACTTC.

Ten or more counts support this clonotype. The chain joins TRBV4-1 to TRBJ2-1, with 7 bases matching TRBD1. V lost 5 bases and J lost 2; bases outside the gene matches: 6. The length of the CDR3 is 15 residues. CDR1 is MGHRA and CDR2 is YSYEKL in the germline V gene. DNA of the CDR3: TGCGCCAGCAGCTACCGGGACAGAACCTACAATGAGCAGTTCTTC. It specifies CASSYRDRTYNEQFF.

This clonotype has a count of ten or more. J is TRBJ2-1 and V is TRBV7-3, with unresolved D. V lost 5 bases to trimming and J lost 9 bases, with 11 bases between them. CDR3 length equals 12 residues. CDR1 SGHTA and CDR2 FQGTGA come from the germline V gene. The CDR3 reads CASSRHSGEQFF. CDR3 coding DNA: TGTGCCAGCAGCCGGCATTCTGGTGAGCAGTTCTTC.

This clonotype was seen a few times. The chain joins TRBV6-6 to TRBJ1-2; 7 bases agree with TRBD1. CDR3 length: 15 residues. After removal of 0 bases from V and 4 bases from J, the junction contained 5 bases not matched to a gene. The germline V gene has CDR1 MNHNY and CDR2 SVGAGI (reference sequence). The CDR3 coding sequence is TGTGCCAGCAGTTACTCGATGACAGGGAGCTATGGCTACACCTTC. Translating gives CASSYSMTGSYGYTF.